The next 2 T cell receptor beta chains were all read from a single sample in a study of blood T cell repertoires in COVID-19. Data came from immunoSEQ multiplex PCR; TCRdb stores just in-frame clones and leaves some out. The profile shows roughly 250,000 clones, approximately 80% of them singletons. Material: peripheral blood. These receptor sequences come from a woman aged 35 to 49 with active or convalescent COVID-19.

The rearrangement uses TRBV6-5 and TRBJ2-1; D possibly corresponds to TRBD2 (7 bases). CDR1 and CDR2 (germline): MNHEY, SVGAGI. This CDR3 has 13 residues. The V end was cut by 8 bases, the J end by 4 bases, with 12 bases between. As DNA, the CDR3 is TGTGCCAGCCGGGCGGGGGCTTACAATGAGCAGTTCTTC. This codes for CASRAGAYNEQFF.

In this sample, this clone turned up a few times. V gene TRBV4-2 combines with J gene TRBJ2-7; the D gene is possibly TRBD2 (6 bases). V was trimmed by 1 base and J by 5 bases, leaving 9 bases between them. The CDR3 has 13 residues. Per the germline V gene, CDR1 is LGHNA and CDR2 is YNFKEQ. CDR3 nucleotide sequence: TGTGCCAGCAGCCAAGCCTGGGGGGACGAGCAGTACTTC. Residues: CASSQAWGDEQYF.